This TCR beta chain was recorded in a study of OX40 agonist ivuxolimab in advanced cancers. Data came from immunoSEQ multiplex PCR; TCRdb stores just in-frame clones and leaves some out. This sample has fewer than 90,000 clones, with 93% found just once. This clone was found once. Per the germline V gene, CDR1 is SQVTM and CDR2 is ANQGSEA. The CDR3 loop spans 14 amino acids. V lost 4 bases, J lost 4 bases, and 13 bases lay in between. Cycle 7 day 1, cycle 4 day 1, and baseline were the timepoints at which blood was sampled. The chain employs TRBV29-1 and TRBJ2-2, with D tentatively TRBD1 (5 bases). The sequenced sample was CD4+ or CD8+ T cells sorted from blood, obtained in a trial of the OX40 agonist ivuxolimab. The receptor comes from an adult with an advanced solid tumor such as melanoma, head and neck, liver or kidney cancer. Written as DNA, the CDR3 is TGCAGCGTTGTATTTAGGGGCGGCACCGGGGAGCTGTTTTTT. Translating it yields CSVVFRGGTGELFF.